What follows are 18 T cell receptor beta chains derived from one specimen sequenced in a study of cytomegalovirus exposure and HLA in healthy donors. It was with 60 Vbeta and 13 Jbeta primers that the PCR ran. The method was immunoSEQ multiplex PCR; TCRdb's version includes in-frame clones alone and lacks a portion of them. This sample yields roughly 98,000 clones, of which under 70% are seen a single time; about 2.5% belongs to the top ten. The sample comprised PBMCs. The receptors were sampled from a man in his fifties or sixties in good health and CMV-seronegative.

The V and J genes are TRBV19 and TRBJ1-5; possible D gene TRBD1, 5 bases. Looked up from germline, CDR1 is LNHDA and CDR2 is SQIVND (reference sequence). The CDR3 totals 14 residues. V was clipped by 7 bases and J by 4 bases, with 14 bases between them. CDR3 in DNA: TGTGCCAGTAAAGTCGGGGGGGTGAATCAGCCCCAGCATTTT. This encodes CASKVGGVNQPQHF.

The V and J genes are TRBV29-1 and TRBJ2-7, with TRBD1 identical over 10 bases. There are 14 residues in the CDR3. Germline CDR1 reads SQVTM; CDR2 reads ANQGSEA. With 5 bases clipped from V and 3 bases from J, the junction kept 7 bases outside the gene matches. CDR3 sequence reads: CSVWGTGVDYEQYF. Written as DNA, the CDR3 is TGCAGCGTTTGGGGGACAGGGGTCGACTACGAGCAGTACTTC.

The J gene is TRBJ2-7, the V gene TRBV2; D is uncertain. Germline CDR1 reads SNHLY; CDR2 reads FYNNEI. Trimming cost V 5 bases and J 3 bases, with 2 bases left between them. The CDR3 runs 10 residues. Here the CDR3 reads CASSYYEQYF. Here the CDR3 DNA reads TGTGCCAGCAGTTACTACGAGCAGTACTTC. The full variable domain, its missing parts supplied by reference TRBV2 and TRBJ2-7, is EPEVTQTPSHQVTQMGQEVILRCVPISNHLYFYWYRQILGQKVEFLVSFYNNEISEKSEIFDDQFSVERPDGSNFTLKIRSTKLEDSAMYFCASSYYEQYFGPGTRLTVT.

This clone was seen more than once but under ten times. V gene TRBV5-6 combines with J gene TRBJ2-1; 9 nucleotides align to TRBD1. Germline CDR1 SGHDT, CDR2 YYEEEE. This CDR3 spans 15 amino acids. J was trimmed by 6 bases and V by 4 bases; bases with no gene match: 8. The CDR3, as DNA: TGTGCCAGCAGCATAACCGGGACAGGGTTCAATGAGCAGTTCTTC. This gives the protein CASSITGTGFNEQFF.

V usage is TRBV28 and J usage is TRBJ1-2; D is ambiguous. The CDR3 length is 15 residues. Trimming took off 6 bases at V and 0 bases at J, with 14 bases between the two ends. CDR1 and CDR2 from the germline V gene are MDHEN and SYDVKM. CDR3 in amino acids: CASRPGLVANYGYTF. CDR3 nucleotides: TGTGCCAGCAGGCCAGGACTCGTAGCTAACTATGGCTACACCTTC.

This chain links TRBV9 with TRBJ2-5; TRBD2 aligns across 12 bases. Trimming removed 3 bases from V and 5 bases from J; junction bases left unmatched: 2. Germline V gene lookup returns CDR1 SGDLS and CDR2 YYNGEE. This CDR3 has 14 residues. CDR3 amino acids: CASSATSGGETQYF. The CDR3 nucleotides are TGTGCCAGCAGCGCCACTAGCGGGGGGGAGACCCAGTACTTC.

The chain has TRBV10-2 and TRBJ2-1; 8 nucleotides line up with TRBD2. The CDR3 loop spans 14 amino acids. V lost 7 bases to trimming and J lost 3 bases; unmatched junction nucleotides: 5. The germline CDR1 and CDR2 sequences are WSHSY and SAAADI. The CDR3 sequence: CASIERGYYNEQFF. DNA of the CDR3: TGCGCCAGCATAGAGCGGGGGTACTACAATGAGCAGTTCTTC.

V gene TRBV2 combines with J gene TRBJ1-5; D gene ambiguous. The CDR3 totals 19 residues. Trimming shortened V by 10 bases and J by 0 bases, and 28 bases separated the two germline ends. Germline CDR1 reads SNHLY; CDR2 reads FYNNEI. The CDR3 DNA sequence: TGTGCCACCGGAGGGTCAATACACAAGGGCCTAAATAGCAATCAGCCCCAGCATTTT. Translating it yields CATGGSIHKGLNSNQPQHF.

This chain links TRBV5-7 with TRBJ2-1; 10 positions match TRBD2. TRBV5-7 is classed as an ORF, of uncertain function. V dropped 6 bases and J dropped 6; count of bases not matched to a gene: 15. The CDR3 loop spans 17 amino acids. The CDR3 nucleotides read TGTGCCAGCACCCTGGGGCTAGCGGGAGTCCTATGCAATGAGCAGTTCTTC. It specifies CASTLGLAGVLCNEQFF.

J is TRBJ2-1 and V is TRBV7-2, with TRBD2 identical over 8 bases. This CDR3 is 19 amino acids long. CDR1 SGHTA and CDR2 FQGNSA come from the germline V gene. With 5 bases clipped from V and 2 bases from J, the junction kept 17 bases outside the gene matches. DNA of the CDR3: TGTGCCAGCAGCCATAGGATAGGGACTAGGTCTGAAGCCTACAATGAGCAGTTCTTC. Its translation is CASSHRIGTRSEAYNEQFF.

The genes are TRBV7-2 and TRBJ1-5, with D unresolved. With 6 bases removed from V and 2 bases from J, the gap between germline ends came to 8 bases. Germline V lookup: CDR1 SGHTA, CDR2 FQGNSA. This CDR3 region has 13 residues. CDR3 coding DNA: TGTGCCAGCAGTTATTCGGGCAATCAGCCCCAGCATTTT. This translates into CASSYSGNQPQHF. Complete variable domain (other parts from reference TRBV7-2 and TRBJ1-5): GAGVSQSPSNKVTEKGKDVELRCDPISGHTALYWYRQSLGQGLEFLIYFQGNSAPDKSGLPSDRFSAERTGGSVSTLTIQRTQQEDSAVYLCASSYSGNQPQHFGDGTRLSIL.

The CDR3 loop is CASRPWATGELFF. CDR3 coding DNA: TGCGCCAGCAGACCATGGGCTACCGGGGAGCTGTTTTTT. The chain carries TRBV10-1 and TRBJ2-2; D unresolved. This CDR3 is built from 13 residues. The ends were cut back, 6 bases at V and 5 bases at J, with 10 bases in the middle. Germline V gives CDR1 WNHNN, CDR2 SYGVQD (reference sequence).

The chain employs TRBV5-4 and TRBJ2-5; TRBD2 matches 9 bases. The CDR3 extends over 17 amino acids. Germline V gene lookup returns CDR1 SGHNT and CDR2 YYREEE (reference sequence). V shed 4 bases, J shed 5 bases, and the junction held 15 bases outside the gene matches. CDR3 sequence: CASSPGGSGRTGETQYF. CDR3 coding DNA: TGTGCCAGCAGCCCCGGAGGTAGCGGGAGAACCGGGGAGACCCAGTACTTC.

The chain has TRBV30 and TRBJ1-3; D unresolved. CDR3 length equals 13 residues. The germline gives CDR1 GTSNPN, CDR2 SVGIG (reference sequence). The V end lost 1 base, the J end lost 0 bases, and 4 bases lay between the germline ends. The CDR3: CAWSAVSGNTIYF. The CDR3 region has the DNA TGTGCCTGGAGTGCAGTCTCTGGAAACACCATATATTTT.

The rearrangement joins TRBV5-1 to TRBJ2-7; TRBD2 matches 7 bases. Germline V CDR1 and CDR2: SGHRS, YFSETQ. The junction had 2 bases not matched to a gene; V was cut back by 0 bases and J by 5 bases. The CDR3 consists of 13 residues. The CDR3 DNA reads TGCGCCAGCAGCTTGGGGGGGGGTGACGAGCAGTACTTC. It codes for CASSLGGGDEQYF.

This sequence joins TRBV27 and TRBJ1-2; D possibly corresponds to TRBD1 (6 bases). The germline V gene encodes CDR1 MNHEY and CDR2 SMNVEV (reference sequence). The ends were cut back, 7 bases at V and 7 bases at J, with 19 bases in the middle. This CDR3 contains 14 residues. CDR3 sequence (DNA): TGTGCCAGCACAGCCGGGGGGGCCTACGCTGGCTACACCTTC. Amino acid sequence: CASTAGGAYAGYTF.

The rearrangement joins TRBV19 to TRBJ1-2; D remains ambiguous. V was clipped by 11 bases and J by 3 bases, with 25 bases between them. Germline CDR1 LNHDA, CDR2 SQIVND (reference sequence). The CDR3 totals 16 residues. CDR3 bases: TGTGCCTCTCTTTCCACGTCCGGAGGAGGATACTATGGCTACACCTTC. Translated: CASLSTSGGGYYGYTF.

As DNA, the CDR3 is TGTGCCAGTAGTATATACGGCAGGGATCAGCCCCAGCATTTT. Translating gives CASSIYGRDQPQHF. The chain carries TRBV19 and TRBJ1-5, with D possibly being TRBD1 (5 bases). Between the trimmed V and J ends, which lost 2 bases and 5 bases, there was a span of 10 bases. CDR1 is LNHDA and CDR2 is SQIVND in the germline V gene (reference sequence). The CDR3 totals 14 residues. The entire variable domain, with the rest obtained from reference TRBV19 and TRBJ1-5, is as follows: DGGITQSPKYLFRKEGQNVTLSCEQNLNHDAMYWYRQDPGQGLRLIYYSQIVNDFQKGDIAEGYSVSREKKESFPLTVTSAQKNPTAFYLCASSIYGRDQPQHFGDGTRLSIL.